This T cell receptor (beta chain) was recovered during a study of shared clonotypes between healthy human individuals. Across the whole study: Three CD4 naive, three CD4 memory, two CD8 naive and one CD8 memory plate were used per donor. Notes on the study in general: Sampling included only blood; tissue repertoires likely differ.

This clone appeared a few times. Its target is unknown. This specimen includes other DNA sequences encoding the same CDR3. The V end lost 1 base, the J end lost 0 bases, and 7 bases lay between the germline ends. This CDR3 contains 14 residues. The germline gives CDR1 LNHNV, CDR2 YYDKDF (reference sequence). Assay: immunoSEQ multiplex PCR; the TCRdb copy retains only in-frame clones and omits some. This table holds around 350,000 clones, around four fifths found once. The sequence was collected from a man aged 25 to 45 in good health. Sequenced: memory CD4+ T cells sorted from blood. Subset here: CD45RA-negative fraction. The chain has TRBV15 and TRBJ2-7; D ambiguous. In nucleotides, the CDR3 is TGTGCCACCAGCAGAGGTGGGTCCTCCTACGAGCAGTACTTC. It specifies CATSRGGSSYEQYF.